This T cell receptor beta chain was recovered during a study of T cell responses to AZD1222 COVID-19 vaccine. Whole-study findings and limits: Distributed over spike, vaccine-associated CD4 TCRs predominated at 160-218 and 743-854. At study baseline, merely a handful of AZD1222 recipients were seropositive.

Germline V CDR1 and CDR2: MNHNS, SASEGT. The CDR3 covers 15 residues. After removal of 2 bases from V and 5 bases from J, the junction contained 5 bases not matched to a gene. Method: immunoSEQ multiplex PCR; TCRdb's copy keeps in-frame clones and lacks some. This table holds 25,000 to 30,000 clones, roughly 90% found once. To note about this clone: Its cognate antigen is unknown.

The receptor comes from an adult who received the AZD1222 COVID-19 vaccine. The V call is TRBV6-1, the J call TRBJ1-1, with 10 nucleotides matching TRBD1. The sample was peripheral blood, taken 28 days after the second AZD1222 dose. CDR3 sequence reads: CASSEPGQGRTEAFF. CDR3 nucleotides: TGTGCCAGCAGTGAACCGGGACAGGGGCGGACTGAAGCTTTCTTT.